This T cell receptor (beta chain) was identified during a study of CD8+ T cells in alopecia areata. Study overall: Treated patients were given oral tofacitinib, which was dosed at 5 to 10 mg twice daily. Whole-study results and caveats: Among patients, TCR sharing was less clear than in mice, a difference possibly due in part to HLA diversity in the patient population. Greater clonality was observed in lesional scalp samples, especially alopecia totalis/universalis, versus normal scalp.

Of note for this clone: The antigen is not known.

Punch biopsies of lesional scalp, plus peripheral blood, were taken from alopecia areata patients. Isolated RNA was reverse transcribed into cDNA used as the sequencing template. The data were produced by immunoSEQ multiplex PCR, yet TCRdb's version contains in-frame clones alone and is incomplete. This sample yields some 130,000 clones, of which 49% are seen a single time; 18% belongs to the top ten. Trimming cost V 1 base and J 9 bases, with 11 bases left between them. The CDR3 is made up of 13 amino acids. CDR1 is SGHRS, CDR2 YFSETQ, per germline. This chain connects TRBV5-1 to TRBJ2-1, with D possibly being TRBD2 (5 bases). The clonotype originates from a human donor with alopecia areata. Sequences were derived from CD8+ T cells sorted from blood, sampled at week 0. The CDR3 region is CASSLSRAVEQFF. In nucleotides, the CDR3 is TGCGCCAGCAGCTTGTCGAGGGCGGTTGAGCAGTTCTTC.